One sample yielded the 24 T cell receptor beta chains listed below, sequenced in a study of cytomegalovirus exposure and HLA in healthy donors. The PCR had 60 Vbeta and 13 Jbeta primers. Only in-frame clones appear in the TCRdb table, and some are missing; sequencing was by immunoSEQ multiplex PCR. Among about 150,000 clones, about 75% were seen once, and the ten largest hold 1.2% to 1.5%. Sequenced: PBMCs. All receptors come from a man between 18 and 29 years old in good health and CMV-seronegative.

This clone has just a few counts. V gene TRBV7-2 combines with J gene TRBJ1-1, with D uncertain. CDR3 size: 10 residues. Deletions cut 3 bases from V and 8 bases from J, with 4 bases between. Per the germline V gene, CDR1 is SGHTA and CDR2 is FQGNSA. The CDR3 region has the DNA TGTGCCAGCAGCTTGAGAGAAGCTTTCTTT. This codes for CASSLREAFF.

The rearrangement links TRBV19 to TRBJ2-5; 7 positions agree with TRBD1. The J call may not be correct, given that the DNA end is closer to TRBJ2-7. The CDR3 totals 12 residues. Germline CDR1 LNHDA, CDR2 SQIVND (reference sequence). The CDR3 loop reads CASSGDSYEQYF. The DNA for the CDR3 is TGTGCCAGTAGTGGGGACAGCTACGAGCAGTACTTC.

This clone was detected a few times. A junction boundary mismatches the germline segment, possibly from a read error. The rearrangement links TRBV7-9 to TRBJ2-6; 9 bases line up with TRBD2. CDR3 length: 17 amino acids. The germline CDR1 and CDR2 sequences are SEHNR and FQNEAQ (reference sequence). The CDR3 DNA reads TGTTCCAGCAGCCTAGGCGGGAGGGTCTCTGGGGCCAACGTCCTGACTTTC. As protein: CSSSLGGRVSGANVLTF.

In its sample, this clone was seen a few times. The V and J genes are TRBV4-3 and TRBJ2-3; weak D call: TRBD2 (5 bases). Germline lookup yields CDR1 LGHNA and CDR2 YSLEER. The CDR3 covers 14 residues. The germline V and J ends were trimmed by 3 bases and 6 bases, with 13 bases remaining between them. This CDR3 reads CASSQPSSGDTQYF. In DNA, the CDR3 is TGCGCCAGCAGCCAGCCCTCATCGGGGGATACGCAGTATTTT.

The V call is TRBV2, the J call TRBJ1-5, with 9 bases lining up with TRBD1. This CDR3 is built from 14 residues. V dropped 6 bases and J dropped 5; count of bases not matched to a gene: 5. CDR1 and CDR2 (germline): SNHLY, FYNNEI. The CDR3 is CASSPGTGYQPQHF. CDR3 nucleotides: TGTGCCAGCAGCCCCGGGACAGGGTATCAGCCCCAGCATTTT.

The chain joins TRBV11-2 to TRBJ2-5; 7 bases map to TRBD1. The germline gives CDR1 SGHAT, CDR2 FQNNGV. CDR3 length equals 15 residues. J lost 0 bases, V lost 5 bases, and 6 bases had no gene match. The CDR3 nucleotides read TGTGCCAGCAGCCGAAGACAGGGCCACCAAGAGACCCAGTACTTC. Translation: CASSRRQGHQETQYF.

This chain uses TRBV9 with TRBJ2-2; TRBD1 matches 7 bases. CDR3 length: 17 amino acids. Germline-derived CDR1 and CDR2 are SGDLS and YYNGEE. V lost 3 bases and J lost 6; bases outside the gene matches: 14. The CDR3 spells CASSGVDRVRVPGELFF. The CDR3 region has the DNA TGTGCCAGCAGCGGCGTCGACAGGGTTAGGGTCCCCGGGGAGCTGTTTTTT.

The V gene is TRBV28, the J gene TRBJ2-3, with 10 nucleotides matching TRBD2. Germline V gene data show CDR1 as MDHEN and CDR2 as SYDVKM. Trimming took 9 bases from V and 0 from J; bases not matched to a gene: 12. CDR3 length equals 17 residues. The CDR3 is CARLLAGGRASTDTQYF. The CDR3 region has the DNA TGTGCCAGGCTTTTAGCGGGAGGCCGCGCTAGCACAGATACGCAGTATTTT.

The rearrangement uses TRBV5-4 and TRBJ1-2, with a tentative D call TRBD1 (6 bases). CDR1 and CDR2 from the germline V gene are SGHNT and YYREEE (reference sequence). The ends were cut back, 4 bases at V and 2 bases at J, with 9 bases in the middle. CDR3 length equals 13 residues. The CDR3 sequence is CASSPRGNYGYTF. The CDR3, as DNA: TGTGCCAGCAGCCCCAGGGGAAACTATGGCTACACCTTC.

This clone was seen a single time. J is TRBJ1-3 and V is TRBV9, with D possibly being TRBD1 (5 bases). Germline V CDR1 and CDR2: SGDLS, YYNGEE. CDR3 length: 15 residues. V lost 4 bases and J lost 3, with 14 bases in between. CDR3 sequence reads: CASSPHGGGGNTIYF. The CDR3 nucleotides are TGTGCCAGCAGCCCCCACGGCGGGGGTGGAAACACCATATATTTT. Together with reference TRBV9 and TRBJ1-3, the CDR3 gives the full variable domain: DSGVTQTPKHLITATGQRVTLRCSPRSGDLSVYWYQQSLDQGLQFLIQYYNGEERAKGNILERFSAQQFPDLHSELNLSSLELGDSALYFCASSPHGGGGNTIYFGEGSWLTVV.

The chain combines TRBV15 with TRBJ1-2; D gene unclear. The germline V gene encodes CDR1 LNHNV and CDR2 YYDKDF (reference sequence). V lost 0 bases to trimming and J lost 8 bases, with 13 bases between them. The CDR3 is 14 amino acids. As DNA, the CDR3 is TGTGCCACCAGCAGAGATCGAGAGGGTTGGGGCTACACCTTC. As protein: CATSRDREGWGYTF.

The V call is TRBV6-6, the J call TRBJ2-7; a possible D gene is TRBD2 (6 bases). Germline CDR1 is MNHNY and CDR2 is SVGAGI (reference sequence). This CDR3 comprises 15 residues. The V end lost 0 bases, the J end lost 2 bases, and 11 bases lay between the germline ends. The CDR3 DNA reads TGTGCCAGCAGTTACTCGAGTTGGGGGGCCTACGAGCAGTACTTC. Its translation: CASSYSSWGAYEQYF.

This clone has just a few counts. The CDR3, as DNA: TGCGCCAGCAGCTTGGCCAGGGTAGCAGGAAACACCATATATTTT. The encoded protein is CASSLARVAGNTIYF. The V gene is TRBV5-1, the J gene TRBJ1-3, with a tentative D call TRBD1 (5 bases). Germline V gene data show CDR1 as SGHRS and CDR2 as YFSETQ. The ends were cut back, 0 bases at V and 4 bases at J, with 11 bases in the middle. The CDR3 loop spans 15 amino acids.

CDR3 loop: CASRKLDTEAFF. The CDR3 bases are TGTGCCAGCAGGAAGCTGGACACTGAAGCTTTCTTT. The chain carries TRBV28 and TRBJ1-1; D uncertain. The CDR3 is 12 residues long. Trimming removed 6 bases from V and 3 bases from J, with 8 bases in between. Germline-derived CDR1 and CDR2 are MDHEN and SYDVKM.

The rearrangement uses TRBV28 and TRBJ2-3; 9 nucleotides line up with TRBD1. V dropped 4 bases and J dropped 2; count of bases not matched to a gene: 7. The germline CDR1 and CDR2 sequences are MDHEN and SYDVKM. The CDR3 length is 16 residues. CDR3 coding DNA: TGTGCCAGCAGTTCACCACAGGGGGCTTCCACAGATACGCAGTATTTT. Protein: CASSSPQGASTDTQYF.

This clone was counted between two and nine times. The J gene is TRBJ1-5, the V gene TRBV2; 7 bases fit TRBD1. The CDR3 is 14 residues long. The germline V gene has CDR1 SNHLY and CDR2 FYNNEI. V trimming: 5 bases; J trimming: 1 base; junction bases outside the gene matches: 2. In DNA form, the CDR3 reads TGTGCCAGCAGTCCGGGACAGAGCAATCAGCCCCAGCATTTT. Protein sequence: CASSPGQSNQPQHF.

The sample holds a few counts of this clone. This chain joins TRBV29-1 and TRBJ2-7; D is unclear. V was shortened by 1 base and J by 4 bases, with 5 bases between the two germline ends. This CDR3 is 11 amino acids long. The germline CDR1 and CDR2 sequences are SQVTM and ANQGSEA. The DNA of the CDR3 is TGCAGCGTTGAAGTGGAGTACGAGCAGTACTTC. The encoded protein is CSVEVEYEQYF.

The J gene is TRBJ2-5, the V gene TRBV4-3, with D possibly TRBD1 on 6 matching bases. The CDR3 runs to 14 residues. The germline V gene encodes CDR1 LGHNA and CDR2 YSLEER. The V end lost 0 bases, the J end lost 8 bases, and 13 bases lay between the germline ends. CDR3: CASSQDAGAQTQYF. Written as DNA, the CDR3 is TGCGCCAGCAGCCAAGACGCAGGGGCCCAAACCCAGTACTTC.

This clone came up once. V usage is TRBV7-9 and J usage is TRBJ2-1, with TRBD2 identical over 9 bases. The ends lost 1 base at V and 5 bases at J; junction bases unmatched: 3. CDR3 length equals 15 residues. Germline V gene data show CDR1 as SEHNR and CDR2 as FQNEAQ (reference sequence). This chain's CDR3 is CASSLGRTSDNEQFF. CDR3 DNA sequence: TGTGCCAGCAGCTTAGGCCGGACTAGCGACAATGAGCAGTTCTTC.

The count of this clone is one. The chain combines TRBV28 with TRBJ2-7; TRBD2 agrees at 8 bases. Germline V lookup: CDR1 MDHEN, CDR2 SYDVKM. CDR3 length: 15 amino acids. V was clipped by 8 bases and J by 5 bases; unmatched bases: 14. In DNA, the CDR3 is TGTGCCAGCGGCTCGGGGGCGGGGGGTTTCGACGAGCAGTACTTC. Translated, it gives CASGSGAGGFDEQYF.

The V and J genes are TRBV27 and TRBJ2-3; maybe TRBD2 (6 bases). V shed 2 bases and J shed 8 bases, with 11 bases lying between them. The CDR3 length is 13 residues. CDR1 is MNHEY and CDR2 is SMNVEV in the germline V gene (reference sequence). The CDR3 sequence is CASSLAGTSTQYF. The DNA for the CDR3 is TGTGCCAGCAGTTTAGCGGGAACGTCTACGCAGTATTTT.

This chain links TRBV21-1 with TRBJ1-1. TRBV21-1 is described as a pseudogene. The CDR3 covers 16 residues. Here the CDR3 reads CASSNRDSSEETEAFF. DNA for the CDR3: TGTGCCAGCAGCAACCGGGACTCTTCGGAGGAAACTGAAGCTTTCTTT.

The rearrangement links TRBV5-5 to TRBJ2-7, with 10 bases aligning to TRBD1. The J segment lost 3 bases and the V segment lost 3 bases, leaving 3 bases of the junction unmatched. The CDR3 is 14 amino acids. Germline V lookup: CDR1 SGHKS, CDR2 YYEKEE (reference sequence). The CDR3 is CASSSRDRGYEQYF. The CDR3 DNA sequence: TGTGCCAGCAGCTCCCGGGACAGGGGCTACGAGCAGTACTTC. Based on the CDR3 plus reference TRBV5-5 and TRBJ2-7, the full variable domain is DAGVTQSPTHLIKTRGQQVTLRCSPISGHKSVSWYQQVLGQGPQFIFQYYEKEERGRGNFPDRFSARQFPNYSSELNVNALLLGDSALYLCASSSRDRGYEQYFGPGTRLTVT.

This clone has a handful of counts. The chain has TRBV27 and TRBJ2-7; 12 bases map to TRBD2. The J segment lost 7 bases and the V segment lost 3 bases, leaving 10 bases of the junction unmatched. The CDR3 runs 16 residues. The germline V gene has CDR1 MNHEY and CDR2 SMNVEV (reference sequence). This CDR3 is CASSFVSSGRAVEQYF. CDR3 bases: TGTGCCAGCAGTTTCGTGTCTAGCGGGAGGGCGGTGGAGCAGTACTTC.